The subject of this entry is one T cell receptor (beta chain). The data derive from a study of blood T cell repertoires in COVID-19. Trimming cost V 2 bases and J 4 bases; bases outside gene matches: 7. This CDR3 is 16 amino acids long. Germline CDR1 is SGHTA and CDR2 is FQGTGA. Study members were between roughly 18 and 100 years old and lived in 20 to 30 US regions. Sequencing used immunoSEQ multiplex PCR; TCRdb keeps in-frame clones, though not all of them. Of hundreds of thousands of clones in the sample, about 91% were seen once. Material for sequencing was PBMCs or T cells enriched from blood (not recorded which). The clonotype was recovered from a woman aged 18-29 years who had recovered from COVID-19. This sequence joins TRBV7-3 and TRBJ2-1; 8 bases fit TRBD1. In DNA, the CDR3 is TGTGCCAGCAGCTTACTTCCGGGACAGGTTTACAATGAGCAGTTCTTC. The encoded protein is CASSLLPGQVYNEQFF. The full variable domain, its missing parts supplied by reference TRBV7-3 and TRBJ2-1, is GAGVSQTPSNKVTEKGKYVELRCDPISGHTALYWYRQSLGQGPEFLIYFQGTGAADDSGLPNDRFFAVRPEGSVSTLKIQRTERGDSAVYLCASSLLPGQVYNEQFFGPGTRLTVL.